This TCR beta chain was obtained from a study of blood T cell repertoires in COVID-19. About the research overall: Specimens from acute and convalescent COVID-19 originated in the United States, Italy and Spain.

Clones were sequenced by immunoSEQ multiplex PCR, and TCRdb holds only the in-frame ones, with some missing. The data contain around 700,000 clones, about 90% of them singletons. This CDR3 is 14 amino acids long. The V and J ends lost 5 bases and 1 base respectively, with 11 bases between them. Germline loops: CDR1 MNHEY, CDR2 SVGAGI. This chain uses TRBV6-5 with TRBJ1-2; D may be TRBD1 (5 bases). The sequencing sample was made of peripheral blood. The sequence was obtained from a woman aged 18-29 years with acute or convalescent COVID-19. CDR3: CASSRQKFNYGYTF. CDR3 bases: TGTGCCAGCAGTCGACAGAAGTTTAACTATGGCTACACCTTC.